This T cell receptor (beta chain) was found in a study of patients and donors after allogeneic stem cell transplantation. TCRdb reanalysed the RT-PCR reads using MiXCR and keeps one entry per CDR3 protein. The sample consists of about 960,000 distinct CDR3 sequences, about a sixth of them appearing once. This clonotype was seen more than once but under ten times. Germline V CDR1 and CDR2: SQVTM, ANQGSEA. The CDR3 has 13 residues. V shed 7 bases, J shed 4 bases, and the junction held 2 bases outside the gene matches. The V and J genes are TRBV29-1 and TRBJ2-1; 12 bases are shared with TRBD2. Sequenced: blood, either unsorted or a sorted T cell fraction (not recorded which). The sequence was obtained from a human donor who was either an allogeneic HSCT recipient or a stem cell or donor lymphocyte infusion donor (not recorded which). It is not recorded whose cells these are; they may come from a transplant donor. The CDR3 nucleotides are TGCAGCGGTCTAGCGGGGGGGTACAATGAGCAGTTCTTC. This gives the protein CSGLAGGYNEQFF.